Listed here is a single T cell receptor beta chain. As yet, its antigen is unknown. One entry per CDR3 protein, called by TCRdb with MiXCR from the 5' RACE reads. This repertoire shows roughly 260,000 distinct CDR3 sequences, approximately 7.9% found once; its top ten account for less than 6.5%. The source of the sample is a study of identical twins. General study findings and limits: Models predicted too little out-of-frame TCR alpha sharing in monozygotic twins. Excess sharing by twins proved weaker in beta out-of-frame sequences.

Healthy Caucasians provided all donations. The CDR3 runs 16 residues. Germline V gene data show CDR1 as MGHRA and CDR2 as YSYEKL. Trimming left V 3 bases short and J 0 bases short, with 13 bases between. This same sample was also taken into another study, of yellow fever vaccine responses in identical twins. That investigation notes: On the reported evidence, twins' vaccine T cell responses seemed partly convergent and partly personalized.

The chain employs TRBV4-1 and TRBJ2-3; D is ambiguous. The clonotype was recovered from a woman under 30 in good health. Sequenced material: CD8+ T cells sorted from blood. CDR3 in DNA: TGCGCCAGCAGCCACCCCGTCGGGCTTAGCACAGATACGCAGTATTTT. It codes for CASSHPVGLSTDTQYF.